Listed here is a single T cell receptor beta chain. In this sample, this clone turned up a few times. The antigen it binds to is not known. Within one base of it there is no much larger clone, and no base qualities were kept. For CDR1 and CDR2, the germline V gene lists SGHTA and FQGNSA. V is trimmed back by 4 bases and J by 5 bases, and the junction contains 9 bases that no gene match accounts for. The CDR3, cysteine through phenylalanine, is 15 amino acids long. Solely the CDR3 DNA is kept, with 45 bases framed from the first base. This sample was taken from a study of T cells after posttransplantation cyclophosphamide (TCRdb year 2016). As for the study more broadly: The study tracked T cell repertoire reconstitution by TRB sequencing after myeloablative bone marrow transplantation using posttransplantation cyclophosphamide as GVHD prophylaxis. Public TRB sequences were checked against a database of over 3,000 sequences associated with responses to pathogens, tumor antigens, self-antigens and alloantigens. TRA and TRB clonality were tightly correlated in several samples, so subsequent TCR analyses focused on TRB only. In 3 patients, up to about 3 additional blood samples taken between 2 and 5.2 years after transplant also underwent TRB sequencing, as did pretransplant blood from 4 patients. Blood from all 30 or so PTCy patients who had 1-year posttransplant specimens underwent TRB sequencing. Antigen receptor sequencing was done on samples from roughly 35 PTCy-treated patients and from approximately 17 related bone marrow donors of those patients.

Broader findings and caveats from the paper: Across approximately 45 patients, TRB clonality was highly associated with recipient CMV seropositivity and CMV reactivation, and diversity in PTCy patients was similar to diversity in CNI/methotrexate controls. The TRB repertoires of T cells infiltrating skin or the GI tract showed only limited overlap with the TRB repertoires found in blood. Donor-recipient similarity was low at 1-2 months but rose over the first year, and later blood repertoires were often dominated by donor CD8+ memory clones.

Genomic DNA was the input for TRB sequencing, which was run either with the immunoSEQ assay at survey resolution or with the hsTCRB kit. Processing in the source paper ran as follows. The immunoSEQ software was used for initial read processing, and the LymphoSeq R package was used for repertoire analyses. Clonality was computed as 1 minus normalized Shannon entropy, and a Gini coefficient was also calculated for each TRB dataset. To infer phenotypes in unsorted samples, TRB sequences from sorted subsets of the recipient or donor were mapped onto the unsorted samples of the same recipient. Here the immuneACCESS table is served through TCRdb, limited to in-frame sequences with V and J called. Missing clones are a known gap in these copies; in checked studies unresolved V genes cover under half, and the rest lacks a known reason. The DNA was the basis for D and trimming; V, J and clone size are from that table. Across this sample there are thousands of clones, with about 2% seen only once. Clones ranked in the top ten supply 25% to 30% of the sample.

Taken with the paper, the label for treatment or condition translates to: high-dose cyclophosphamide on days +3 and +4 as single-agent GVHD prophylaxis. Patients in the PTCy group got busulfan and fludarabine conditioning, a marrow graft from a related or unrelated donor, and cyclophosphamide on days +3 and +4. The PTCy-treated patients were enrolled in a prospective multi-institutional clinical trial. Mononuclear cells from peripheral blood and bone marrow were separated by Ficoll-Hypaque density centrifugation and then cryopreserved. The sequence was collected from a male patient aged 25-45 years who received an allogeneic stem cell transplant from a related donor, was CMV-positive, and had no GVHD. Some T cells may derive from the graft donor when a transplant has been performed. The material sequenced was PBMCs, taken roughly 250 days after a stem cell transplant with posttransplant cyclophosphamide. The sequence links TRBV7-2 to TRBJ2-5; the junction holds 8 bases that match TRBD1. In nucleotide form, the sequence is TGTGCCAGCAGCTCCGGGACAGGATTGATGGAGACCCAGTACTTC. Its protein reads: CASSSGTGLMETQYF.